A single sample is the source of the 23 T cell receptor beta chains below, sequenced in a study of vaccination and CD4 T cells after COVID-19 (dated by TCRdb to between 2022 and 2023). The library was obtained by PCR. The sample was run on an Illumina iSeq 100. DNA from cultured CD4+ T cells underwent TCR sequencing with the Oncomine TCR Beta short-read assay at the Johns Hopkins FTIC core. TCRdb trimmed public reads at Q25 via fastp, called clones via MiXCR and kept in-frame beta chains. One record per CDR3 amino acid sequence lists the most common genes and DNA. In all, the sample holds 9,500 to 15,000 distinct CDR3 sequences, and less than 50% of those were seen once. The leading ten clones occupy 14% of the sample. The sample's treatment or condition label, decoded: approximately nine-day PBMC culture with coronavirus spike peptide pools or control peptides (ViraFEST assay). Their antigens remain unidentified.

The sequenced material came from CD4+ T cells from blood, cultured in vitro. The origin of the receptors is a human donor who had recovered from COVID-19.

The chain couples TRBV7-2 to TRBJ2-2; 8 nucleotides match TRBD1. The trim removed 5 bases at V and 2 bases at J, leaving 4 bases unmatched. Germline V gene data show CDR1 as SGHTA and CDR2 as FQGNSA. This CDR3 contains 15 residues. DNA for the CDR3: TGTGCCAGCAGCAGGGGACAGGCCAACACCGGGGAGCTGTTTTTT. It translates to CASSRGQANTGELFF.

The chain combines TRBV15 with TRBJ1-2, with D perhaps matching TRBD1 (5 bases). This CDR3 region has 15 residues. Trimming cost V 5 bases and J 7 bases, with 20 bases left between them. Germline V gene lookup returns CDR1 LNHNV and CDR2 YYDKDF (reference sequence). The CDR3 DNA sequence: TGTGCCACCAGCCCACGTCCTGGAGGGGCTAGTGGCTACACCTTC. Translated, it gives CATSPRPGGASGYTF.

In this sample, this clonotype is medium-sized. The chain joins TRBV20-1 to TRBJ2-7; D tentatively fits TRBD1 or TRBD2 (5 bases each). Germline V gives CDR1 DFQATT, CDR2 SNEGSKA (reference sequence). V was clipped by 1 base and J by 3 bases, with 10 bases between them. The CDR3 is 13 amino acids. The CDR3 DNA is TGCAGTGCTAGAGGCCCTGGGGGCTACGAGCAGTACTTC. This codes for CSARGPGGYEQYF.

The CDR3 loop reads CASSSSGGDTDTQYF. As DNA, the CDR3 is TGTGCCAGTAGCTCTAGCGGGGGGGACACAGATACGCAGTATTTT. The chain employs TRBV19 and TRBJ2-3; 12 positions match TRBD2. From germline, CDR1 is LNHDA and CDR2 SQIVND (reference sequence). The trim removed 6 bases at V and 2 bases at J, leaving 3 bases unmatched. The CDR3 consists of 15 residues.

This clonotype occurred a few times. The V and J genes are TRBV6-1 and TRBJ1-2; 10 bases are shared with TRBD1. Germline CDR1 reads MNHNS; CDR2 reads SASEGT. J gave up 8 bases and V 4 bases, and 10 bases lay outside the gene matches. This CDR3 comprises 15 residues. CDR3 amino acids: CASSGQTGGIPGYTF. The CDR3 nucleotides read TGTGCCAGCAGTGGGCAGACAGGGGGCATACCCGGCTACACCTTC.

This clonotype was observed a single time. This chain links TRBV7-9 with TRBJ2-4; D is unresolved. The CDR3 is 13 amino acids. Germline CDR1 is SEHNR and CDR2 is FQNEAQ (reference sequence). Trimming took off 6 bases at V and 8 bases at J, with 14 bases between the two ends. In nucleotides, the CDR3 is TGTGCCAGCAGTCACCGGACGCTGGACATTCAGTACTTC. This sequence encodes CASSHRTLDIQYF.

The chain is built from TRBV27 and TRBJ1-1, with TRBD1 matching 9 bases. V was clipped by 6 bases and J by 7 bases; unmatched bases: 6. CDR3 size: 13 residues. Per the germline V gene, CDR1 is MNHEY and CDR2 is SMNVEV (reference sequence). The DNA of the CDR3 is TGTGCCAGCAGCCGACAGGGGGTGGGTGAAGCTTTCTTT. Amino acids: CASSRQGVGEAFF.

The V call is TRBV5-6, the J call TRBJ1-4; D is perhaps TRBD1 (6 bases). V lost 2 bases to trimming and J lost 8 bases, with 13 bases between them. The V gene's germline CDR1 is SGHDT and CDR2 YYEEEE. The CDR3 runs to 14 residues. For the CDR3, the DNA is TGTGCCAGCAGCTTCCGGGCAGGGGTCGAAAAACTGTTTTTT. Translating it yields CASSFRAGVEKLFF.

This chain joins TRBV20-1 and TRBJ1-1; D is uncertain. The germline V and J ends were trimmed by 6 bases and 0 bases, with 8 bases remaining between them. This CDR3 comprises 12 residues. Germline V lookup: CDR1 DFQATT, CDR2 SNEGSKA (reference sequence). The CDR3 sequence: CSAGQVNTEAFF. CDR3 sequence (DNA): TGCAGTGCCGGCCAAGTGAACACTGAAGCTTTCTTT.

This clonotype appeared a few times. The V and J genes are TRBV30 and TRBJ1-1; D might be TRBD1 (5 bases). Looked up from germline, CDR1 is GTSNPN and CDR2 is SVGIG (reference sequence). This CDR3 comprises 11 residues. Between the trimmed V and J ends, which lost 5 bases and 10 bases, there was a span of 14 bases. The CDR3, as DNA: TGTGCCTGGGGCTTCAGGGACTCAGCTTTCTTT. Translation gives CAWGFRDSAFF.

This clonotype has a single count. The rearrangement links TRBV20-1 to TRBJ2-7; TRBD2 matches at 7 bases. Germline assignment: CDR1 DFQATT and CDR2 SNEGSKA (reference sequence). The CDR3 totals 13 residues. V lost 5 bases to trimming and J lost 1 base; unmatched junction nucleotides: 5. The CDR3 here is CSASRGGSYEQYF. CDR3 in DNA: TGCAGTGCTTCCCGGGGAGGGTCCTACGAGCAGTACTTC.

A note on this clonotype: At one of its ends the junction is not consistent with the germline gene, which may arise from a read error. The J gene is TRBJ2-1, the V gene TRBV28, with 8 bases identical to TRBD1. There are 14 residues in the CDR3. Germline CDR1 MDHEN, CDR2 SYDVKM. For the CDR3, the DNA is TGTGCCAGCACCCCGAGGGACAGGCTCTCTGAGCAGTCCTTC. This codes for CASTPRDRLSEQSF.

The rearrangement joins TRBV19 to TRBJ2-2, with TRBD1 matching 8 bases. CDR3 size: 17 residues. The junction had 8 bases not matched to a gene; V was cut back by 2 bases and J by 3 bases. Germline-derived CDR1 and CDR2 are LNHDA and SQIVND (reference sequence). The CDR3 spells CASSILTGGWDTGELFF. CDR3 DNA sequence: TGTGCCAGTAGTATACTAACAGGGGGTTGGGACACCGGGGAGCTGTTTTTT. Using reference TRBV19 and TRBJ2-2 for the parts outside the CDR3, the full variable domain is DGGITQSPKYLFRKEGQNVTLSCEQNLNHDAMYWYRQDPGQGLRLIYYSQIVNDFQKGDIAEGYSVSREKKESFPLTVTSAQKNPTAFYLCASSILTGGWDTGELFFGEGSRLTVL.

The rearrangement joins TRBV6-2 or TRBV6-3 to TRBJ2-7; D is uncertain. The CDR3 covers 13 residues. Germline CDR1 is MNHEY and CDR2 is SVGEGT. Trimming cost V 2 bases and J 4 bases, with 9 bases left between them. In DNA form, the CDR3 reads TGTGCCAGCAGTTACGACACAGTATACGAGCAGTACTTC. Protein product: CASSYDTVYEQYF.

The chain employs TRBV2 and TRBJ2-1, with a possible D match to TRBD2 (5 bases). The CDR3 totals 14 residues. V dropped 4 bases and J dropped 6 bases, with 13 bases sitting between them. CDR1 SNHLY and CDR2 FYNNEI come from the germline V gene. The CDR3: CASSGGRSGNEQFF. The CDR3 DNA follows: TGTGCCAGCAGTGGTGGCAGGAGCGGCAATGAGCAGTTCTTC.

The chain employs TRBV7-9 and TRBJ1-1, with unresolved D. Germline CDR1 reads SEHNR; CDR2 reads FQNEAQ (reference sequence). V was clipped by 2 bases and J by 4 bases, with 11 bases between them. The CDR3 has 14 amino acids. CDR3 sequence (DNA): TGTGCCAGCAGCTTAAAGGGCGGAAGCACTGAAGCTTTCTTT. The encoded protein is CASSLKGGSTEAFF.

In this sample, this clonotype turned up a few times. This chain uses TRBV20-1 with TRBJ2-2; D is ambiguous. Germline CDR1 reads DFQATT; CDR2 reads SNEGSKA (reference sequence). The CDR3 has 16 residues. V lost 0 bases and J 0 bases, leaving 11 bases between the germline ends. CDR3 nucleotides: TGCAGTGCTAGAGATCCTAGGACGGCGAACACCGGGGAGCTGTTTTTT. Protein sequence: CSARDPRTANTGELFF.

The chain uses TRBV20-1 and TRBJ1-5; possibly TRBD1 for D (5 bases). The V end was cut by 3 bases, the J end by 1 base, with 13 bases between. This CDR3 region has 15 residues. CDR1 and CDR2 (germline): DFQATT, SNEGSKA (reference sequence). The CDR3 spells CSARPLGGSNQPQHF. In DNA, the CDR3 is TGCAGTGCTAGGCCCCTTGGGGGAAGCAATCAGCCCCAGCATTTT.

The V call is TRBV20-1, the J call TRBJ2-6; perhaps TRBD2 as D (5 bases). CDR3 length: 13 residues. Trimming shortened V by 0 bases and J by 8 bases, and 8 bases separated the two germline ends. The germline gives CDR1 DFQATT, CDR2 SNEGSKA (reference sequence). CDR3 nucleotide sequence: TGCAGTGCTAGAGATCGAGGGTCCAACGTCCTGACTTTC. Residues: CSARDRGSNVLTF.

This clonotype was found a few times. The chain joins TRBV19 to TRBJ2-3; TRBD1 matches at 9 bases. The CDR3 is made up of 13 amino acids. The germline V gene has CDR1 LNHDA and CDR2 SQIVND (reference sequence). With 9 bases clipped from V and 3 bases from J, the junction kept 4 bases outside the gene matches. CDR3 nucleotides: TGTGCCAGCCCGGGACAGGGAACAGATACGCAGTATTTT. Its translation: CASPGQGTDTQYF.

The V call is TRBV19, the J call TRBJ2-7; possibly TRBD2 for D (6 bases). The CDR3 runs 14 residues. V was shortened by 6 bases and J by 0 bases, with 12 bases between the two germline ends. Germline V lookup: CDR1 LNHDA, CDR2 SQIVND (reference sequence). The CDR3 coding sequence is TGTGCCAGTAGGTCCGGGACTTCCTCCTACGAGCAGTACTTC. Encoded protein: CASRSGTSSYEQYF.

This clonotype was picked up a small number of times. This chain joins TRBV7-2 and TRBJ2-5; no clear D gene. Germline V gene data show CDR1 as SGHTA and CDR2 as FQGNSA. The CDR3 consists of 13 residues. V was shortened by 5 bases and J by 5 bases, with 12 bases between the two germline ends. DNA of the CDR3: TGTGCCAGCAGCCCAGGCAGGACGGAGACCCAGTACTTC. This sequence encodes CASSPGRTETQYF. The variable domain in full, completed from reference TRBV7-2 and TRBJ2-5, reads GAGVSQSPSNKVTEKGKDVELRCDPISGHTALYWYRQSLGQGLEFLIYFQGNSAPDKSGLPSDRFSAERTGGSVSTLTIQRTQQEDSAVYLCASSPGRTETQYFGPGTRLLVL.

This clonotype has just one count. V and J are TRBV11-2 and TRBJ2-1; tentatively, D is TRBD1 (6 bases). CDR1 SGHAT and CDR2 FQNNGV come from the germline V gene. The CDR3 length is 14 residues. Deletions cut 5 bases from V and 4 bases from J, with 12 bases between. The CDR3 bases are TGTGCCAGCAGCCGGGACATCGGATACAATGAGCAGTTCTTC. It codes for CASSRDIGYNEQFF.